The entry that follows covers one T cell receptor (beta chain) sequence. Source study methods: Reference gene primer amplification gave nucleated cell count estimates. Profiled with immunoSEQ multiplex PCR; TCRdb holds only in-frame clones, not every one. V, J and clone size are taken as reported in that table, and D and trimming were inferred from the DNA itself. This sample has roughly 400,000 clones, with roughly nine tenths found just once. These data come from a study of blood T cell repertoires in COVID-19. On the study more broadly: The United States, Italy and Spain were the sources of the acute and convalescent COVID-19 samples.

Exposed participants came across a COVID-19 case within 2 weeks before study entry. The sample consisted of PBMCs or T cells enriched from blood (not recorded which). The clonotype was recovered from a woman in her thirties or forties who had been exposed to COVID-19.

The CDR3, as DNA: TGCGCCAGCAGCTGGTGGGGCGTGAGAAATGAGCAGTTCTTC. It translates to CASSWWGVRNEQFF. The chain is built from TRBV5-1 and TRBJ2-1; the D gene is possibly TRBD1 (5 bases). The V end lost 3 bases, the J end lost 7 bases, and 14 bases lay between the germline ends. The CDR3 sequence is 14 residues long. Looked up from germline, CDR1 is SGHRS and CDR2 is YFSETQ. The full variable domain, with the rest looked up from reference TRBV5-1 and TRBJ2-1, is KAGVTQTPRYLIKTRGQQVTLSCSPISGHRSVSWYQQTPGQGLQFLFEYFSETQRNKGNFPGRFSGRQFSNSRSEMNVSTLELGDSALYLCASSWWGVRNEQFFGPGTRLTVL.